Listed below are T cell receptor beta chains from one sample, sequenced in a study of blood T cell repertoires in COVID-19. Assay: immunoSEQ multiplex PCR; the TCRdb copy retains only in-frame clones and omits some. The sample has under 95,000 clones, around 85% seen once. Sequences were obtained from peripheral blood. These receptor sequences come from a woman aged 80 or over with COVID-19, enrolled during active disease. The CDR3 runs from the conserved cysteine through the conserved F or W. A D gene is named only where the DNA matches it firmly. The size entry is marked missing in some rows and otherwise reads once, few, many or a size class.

j_gene | d_gene | v_gene | abundance | CDR3aa | CDR3nt
TRBJ1-1 | TRBD1 | TRBV11-2 | NA | CASSLTSPPGGTEAFF | TGTGCCAGCAGCTTAACCAGCCCTCCAGGGGGCACTGAAGCTTTCTTT
TRBJ2-5 | TRBD1 | TRBV5-6 | NA | CASSLGGQSVGAQYF | TGTGCCAGCAGCTTGGGGGGACAGTCCGTGGGGGCCCAGTACTTC
TRBJ2-3 | TRBD1 | TRBV24-1 | NA | CATSEKTGAADTQYF | TGTGCCACCAGTGAGAAGACAGGGGCAGCAGATACGCAGTATTTT
TRBJ1-2 | NA | TRBV7-3 | NA | CASSLTAGVGYTF | TGTGCCAGCAGCTTAACGGCAGGGGTCGGCTACACCTTC
TRBJ2-2 | NA | TRBV5-5 | few | CASSLLRTVNTGELFF | TGTGCCAGCAGCCTCCTGAGGACAGTGAACACCGGGGAGCTGTTTTTT
TRBJ1-3 | NA | TRBV6-1 | NA | CASSDRGHSGNTIYF | TGTGCCAGCAGTGACAGGGGACACTCTGGAAACACCATATATTTT
TRBJ2-7 | NA | TRBV3-1/TRBV3-2 | NA | CASSPGQVYEQYF | TGTGCCAGCAGCCCGGGACAAGTCTACGAGCAGTACTTC
TRBJ1-2 | NA | TRBV7-2 | NA | CASSPGRDYGYTF | TGTGCCAGCAGCCCAGGGCGAGACTATGGCTACACCTTC
TRBJ2-5 | TRBD2 | TRBV2 | NA | CASSEIAGGIQETQYF | TGTGCCAGCAGTGAAATAGCGGGAGGGATCCAAGAGACCCAGTACTTC
TRBJ2-5 | NA | TRBV5-4 | NA | CASSLQARSGETQYF | TGTGCCAGCAGCTTGCAGGCCCGGTCTGGTGAGACCCAGTACTTC
TRBJ1-1 | TRBD1 | TRBV15 | NA | CATSRSVTGAGTEAFF | TGTGCCACCAGCAGATCGGTGACAGGGGCAGGTACCGAAGCTTTCTTT
TRBJ1-2 | TRBD1 | TRBV11-2 | NA | CASSLGRDRSYGYTF | TGTGCCAGCAGCTTAGGAAGGGACAGAAGCTATGGCTACACCTTC
TRBJ2-1 | NA | TRBV2 | NA | CASSREGGGTYNEQFF | TGTGCCAGCTCGCGCGAAGGTGGGGGCACCTACAATGAGCAGTTCTTC
TRBJ2-7 | TRBD1 | TRBV28 | NA | CASSSSGTVYEQYF | TGTGCCAGCAGTTCCTCCGGGACAGTCTACGAGCAGTACTTC
TRBJ1-5 | NA | TRBV21-1 | NA | CASSKHRVRNQPQHF | TGTGCCAGCAGCAAACACAGGGTGAGGAATCAGCCCCAGCATTTT
TRBJ1-1 | NA | TRBV7-3 | few | CASSLRRDSEAFF | TGTGCCAGCAGCTTAAGACGAGACAGTGAAGCTTTCTTT
TRBJ1-1 | NA | TRBV6-5 | NA | CASTRSGQRNTEAFF | TGTGCCAGCACCAGATCGGGACAACGGAACACTGAAGCTTTCTTT
TRBJ1-5 | NA | TRBV30 | NA | CAWSVQGGQPQHF | TGTGCCTGGAGTGTACAAGGGGGACAGCCCCAGCATTTT
TRBJ2-4 | NA | TRBV6-5 | NA | CASSLQGGAKNIQYF | TGTGCCAGCAGTTTACAGGGGGGGGCCAAAAACATTCAGTACTTC
TRBJ1-2 | NA | TRBV2 | NA | CARTSGQGLIYGYTF | TGTGCCAGGACGTCGGGCCAGGGTCTCATCTATGGCTACACCTTC
TRBJ2-1 | NA | TRBV6-2/TRBV6-3 | NA | CASSSRDTRSNEQFF | TGTGCCAGCAGTTCCCGGGACACCCGATCCAATGAGCAGTTCTTC
TRBJ2-2 | NA | TRBV9 | NA | CASSVAPGLENTGELFF | TGTGCCAGCAGCGTAGCCCCGGGACTGGAGAACACCGGGGAGCTGTTTTTT
TRBJ1-5 | NA | TRBV20-1 | few | CSASAQGIYQPQHF | TGCAGTGCTAGTGCCCAGGGCATTTATCAGCCCCAGCATTTT
TRBJ2-1 | NA | TRBV5-1 | once | CASSRGTYNEQFF | TGCGCCAGCAGCCGTGGGACTTACAATGAGCAGTTCTTC
TRBJ2-5 | TRBD2 | TRBV15 | NA | CATSRARLAGGETQYF | TGTGCCACCAGCAGAGCGCGGCTAGCGGGAGGAGAGACCCAGTACTTC
TRBJ1-1 | TRBD1 | TRBV5-1 | NA | CASSRQGDTEAFF | TGCGCCAGCAGCAGACAGGGGGACACTGAAGCTTTCTTT
TRBJ2-7 | TRBD1 | TRBV28 | NA | CASVTSPGQGTTRSYEQYF | TGTGCCAGCGTCACGTCTCCGGGACAGGGCACGACACGGTCCTACGAGCAGTACTTC
TRBJ2-7 | TRBD1 | TRBV27 | NA | CASSLSMRTGSEQYF | TGTGCCAGCAGTTTATCGATGAGGACAGGCTCCGAGCAGTACTTC
TRBJ2-7 | NA | TRBV5-4 | few | CASSLDGIYEQYF | TGTGCCAGCAGCTTGGACGGGATCTACGAGCAGTACTTC
TRBJ2-3 | TRBD2 | TRBV29-1 | NA | CSVAPGLVRTDTQYF | TGCAGCGTTGCCCCGGGACTAGTCCGGACAGATACGCAGTATTTT
TRBJ2-2 | TRBD1 | TRBV4-1 | few | CASRPGTGISGELFF | TGCGCCAGCAGGCCCGGGACAGGGATTTCCGGGGAGCTGTTTTTT
TRBJ2-1 | TRBD1 | TRBV24-1 | NA | CATSVGTGNYNEQFF | TGTGCCACCAGTGTCGGGACAGGGAACTACAATGAGCAGTTCTTC
TRBJ1-2 | TRBD1 | TRBV18 | NA | CASSPGQGTIYGYTF | TGTGCCAGCTCACCCGGACAGGGGACTATCTATGGCTACACCTTC
TRBJ2-1 | NA | TRBV10-1 | NA | CASSDTNYNEQFF | TGCGCCAGCAGTGATACTAACTACAATGAGCAGTTCTTC
TRBJ2-3 | TRBD1 | TRBV24-1 | NA | CATSDPFGQDTDTQYF | TGTGCCACCAGTGATCCGTTCGGACAGGACACAGATACGCAGTATTTT
TRBJ2-7 | NA | TRBV2 | NA | CASNPDGLSYEQYF | TGTGCCAGCAATCCAGACGGACTCTCCTACGAGCAGTACTTC
TRBJ2-7 | TRBD1 | TRBV7-8 | NA | CASSSRDRERPYEQYF | TGTGCCAGCAGCTCGAGGGACAGAGAGCGTCCCTACGAGCAGTACTTC
TRBJ1-5 | TRBD1 | TRBV27 | NA | CASSSRALWQGVQPQHF | TGTGCCAGCAGTTCCCGAGCACTGTGGCAGGGGGTCCAGCCCCAGCATTTT
TRBJ1-3 | NA | TRBV7-8 | NA | CASSLPGFRSGNTIYF | TGTGCCAGCAGCTTACCGGGGTTTCGCTCTGGAAACACCATATATTTT
TRBJ1-1 | NA | TRBV27 | NA | CASRSRGNTEAFF | TGTGCCAGCAGGAGCAGGGGAAACACTGAAGCTTTCTTT
TRBJ1-1 | NA | TRBV18 | NA | CASSQQGPEMNTEAFF | TGTGCCAGCTCACAACAGGGCCCAGAAATGAACACTGAAGCTTTCTTT
TRBJ1-1 | NA | TRBV18 | once | CASSPQLNTEAFF | TGTGCCAGCTCACCCCAGTTGAACACTGAAGCTTTCTTT